The 13 T cell receptor beta chains given below trace back to one sample, sequenced in a study of control samples from healthy donors and cancer patients. Libraries were prepared by immunoSEQ multiplex PCR; TCRdb keeps only in-frame clonotypes and omits some of them. The repertoire includes around 130,000 clones, around 90% of them detected once, and approximately 39% sits in the top ten. The sample comprised blood. The receptor set was obtained from a man aged 45 to 65 in good health.

The chain is built from TRBV5-1 and TRBJ1-2; D gene uncertain. The V and J ends lost 1 base and 10 bases respectively, with 14 bases between them. Germline CDR1 is SGHRS and CDR2 is YFSETQ. The CDR3 runs 13 residues. The CDR3 DNA follows: TGCGCCAGCAGCTTGATGCCCTTAGCCGACTACACCTTC. This sequence encodes CASSLMPLADYTF.

The chain recombines TRBV5-1 with TRBJ1-2; D not resolved. The V gene's germline CDR1 is SGHRS and CDR2 YFSETQ. This CDR3 region has 15 residues. V lost 0 bases and J lost 4, with 13 bases in between. The CDR3 spells CASSLAQLTLYGYTF. CDR3 in DNA: TGCGCCAGCAGCTTGGCTCAGCTCACTCTCTATGGCTACACCTTC.

V gene TRBV5-1 combines with J gene TRBJ2-7; 7 bases are a match to TRBD1. The CDR3 has 15 residues. The germline CDR1 and CDR2 sequences are SGHRS and YFSETQ. The V segment lost 4 bases and the J segment 0 bases; nucleotides outside the gene matches: 7. DNA for the CDR3: TGCGCCAGCAGCCTGGACAGGTCCAACTCCTACGAGCAGTACTTC. As protein: CASSLDRSNSYEQYF.

The gene calls are TRBV5-6 and TRBJ1-4; TRBD1 agrees at 8 bases. The CDR3 covers 18 residues. Per the germline V gene, CDR1 is SGHDT and CDR2 is YYEEEE. Germline trimming cut 2 bases from V and 0 bases from J; bases unmatched to any gene: 9. The CDR3 nucleotides read TGTGCCAGCAGCTTCCGCCGGGACAGGCTGGCAACTAATGAAAAACTGTTTTTT. Its translation is CASSFRRDRLATNEKLFF.

In this sample, this clone turned up once. The gene calls are TRBV6-4 and TRBJ2-2; 10 bases are a match to TRBD1. Germline CDR1 MRHNA, CDR2 SNTAGT. CDR3 length: 15 amino acids. Losses at the gene ends were 0 bases for V and 7 bases for J; bases not matched to a gene: 2. The CDR3 region has the DNA TGTGCCAGCAGTGACTCGACAGGGGGCAACGGGGAGCTGTTTTTT. It encodes CASSDSTGGNGELFF.

This clone has only a few counts. J is TRBJ2-2 and V is TRBV11-2; D gene ambiguous. The CDR3 has 14 amino acids. The germline CDR1 and CDR2 sequences are SGHAT and FQNNGV. Trimming pared 2 bases from V and 5 bases from J, leaving 9 bases between. The CDR3 bases are TGTGCCAGCAGCTTATTTGGTGGAACCGGGGAGCTGTTTTTT. Its translation: CASSLFGGTGELFF.

This clone was seen a handful of times. The chain couples TRBV29-1 to TRBJ1-1, with D possibly TRBD1 on 5 matching bases. This CDR3 comprises 13 residues. Per the germline V gene, CDR1 is SQVTM and CDR2 is ANQGSEA. Trimming left V 2 bases short and J 1 base short, with 8 bases between. The CDR3 protein is CSVERTSNTEAFF. The CDR3 bases are TGCAGCGTTGAAAGGACATCGAACACTGAAGCTTTCTTT.

V gene TRBV5-1 combines with J gene TRBJ1-2; tentative D call: TRBD1 (5 bases). Trimming removed 2 bases from V and 5 bases from J, with 10 bases in between. In germline, CDR1 is SGHRS, CDR2 YFSETQ. The CDR3 consists of 13 residues. Here the CDR3 reads CASSLRGWYGYTF. In DNA form, the CDR3 reads TGCGCCAGCAGCTTAAGGGGATGGTATGGCTACACCTTC.

V is TRBV5-8 and J is TRBJ1-6; D remains ambiguous. Germline V CDR1 and CDR2: SGHTS, YDEGEE. The CDR3 is 13 residues long. V was shortened by 0 bases and J by 9 bases, with 7 bases between the two germline ends. This CDR3 is CASSLVAGSPLHF. The CDR3 DNA follows: TGTGCCAGCAGCTTGGTGGCGGGTTCACCCCTCCACTTT.

Comment on this clone: Other DNA sequences in the same sample also yield this CDR3. The chain uses TRBV15 and TRBJ1-2; D gene uncertain. Trimming shortened V by 0 bases and J by 2 bases, and 4 bases separated the two germline ends. The CDR3 is made up of 13 amino acids. CDR1 is LNHNV and CDR2 is YYDKDF in the germline V gene (reference sequence). DNA for the CDR3: TGTGCCACCAGCAGAGACAGAAACTATGGCTACACCTTC. This encodes CATSRDRNYGYTF.

The chain has TRBV4-2 and TRBJ1-2, with 8 nucleotides matching TRBD1. CDR1 LGHNA and CDR2 YNFKEQ come from the germline V gene. Germline trimming cut 2 bases from V and 3 bases from J; bases unmatched to any gene: 5. This CDR3 has 15 residues. This CDR3 is CASSQPRGQDYGYTF. In DNA form, the CDR3 reads TGTGCCAGCAGCCAACCCAGGGGGCAGGACTATGGCTACACCTTC.

The chain recombines TRBV9 with TRBJ1-2; D remains ambiguous. Germline V lookup: CDR1 SGDLS, CDR2 YYNGEE. V was trimmed by 6 bases and J by 7 bases, leaving 16 bases between them. This CDR3 comprises 13 residues. Here the CDR3 DNA reads TGTGCCAGCATGCCGACATCATGGGGTGGCTACACCTTC. It yields the protein CASMPTSWGGYTF.

J is TRBJ1-2 and V is TRBV19; D is undetermined. Per germline, CDR1 LNHDA and CDR2 SQIVND (reference sequence). With 3 bases removed from V and 13 bases from J, the gap between germline ends came to 9 bases. This CDR3 comprises 10 residues. The CDR3 region has the DNA TGTGCCAGTAGTATGCCCGAGTTCACCTTC. The encoded protein is CASSMPEFTF.